A selection of T cell receptor beta chains follows, all from one sample in a study of blood T cell repertoires in COVID-19. The assay was immunoSEQ multiplex PCR, and TCRdb's table has in-frame clones only and misses some. Here the sample spans some 200,000 clones, 84% being singletons. Sequencing was done on a sample of peripheral blood. The receptors come from a woman aged 45 to 65 with active or convalescent COVID-19. The CDR3 runs from the conserved cysteine through the conserved F or W. The D gene is left open where the match is weak. Clone size is given for some rows only: seen once, a few or many times, or a class if the clone is expanded.

clone_size,d_call,j_call,v_call,cdr3_nt,cdr3_aa
once,TRBD1,TRBJ1-3,TRBV15,TGTGCCACCAGCAGACCCGGACAGGGTCGCTCTGGAAACACCATATATTTT,CATSRPGQGRSGNTIYF
once,NA,TRBJ1-3,TRBV28,TGTGCCAGCAGTTCGGGGATCCCTGGAAACACCATATATTTT,CASSSGIPGNTIYF
once,NA,TRBJ2-2,TRBV2,TGTGCCAGCACCAAACAGTACACCGGGGAGCTGTTTTTT,CASTKQYTGELFF
NA,NA,TRBJ1-1,TRBV5-1,TGCGCCAGCAGCTCTACAGTGAACACTGAAGCTTTCTTT,CASSSTVNTEAFF
once,NA,TRBJ2-7,TRBV21-1,TGTGCCAGCAGCCGCCGGGGATTGACGTTAGACGAGCAGTACTTC,CASSRRGLTLDEQYF
NA,TRBD1,TRBJ1-2,TRBV3-1/TRBV3-2,TGTGCCAGCAGCCTCCCGGACAGGGGGGGTGGCTACACCTTC,CASSLPDRGGGYTF
NA,TRBD1,TRBJ1-1,TRBV5-6,TGTGCCAGCAGCCCCGTGGGACAGGGTGGAGCTTTCTTT,CASSPVGQGGAFF
NA,TRBD2,TRBJ2-1,TRBV5-4,TGTGCCAGCAGCGAGAGCGGGAAAAAGCCGTTCTTC,CASSESGKKPFF
NA,NA,TRBJ1-5,TRBV19,TGTGCCAGTAGCCCACTCGCTGGGGGGGCTGGGCAGCCCCAGCATTTT,CASSPLAGGAGQPQHF
NA,NA,TRBJ1-1,TRBV28,TGTGCCAGCAGTTTACCAGGGGATGGGTGGAAAGCTTTCTTT,CASSLPGDGWKAFF
NA,TRBD1,TRBJ1-2,TRBV28,TGTGCCAGCAGTTTGGGAGACAGGGCCCAGCACAACACCTTC,CASSLGDRAQHNTF
NA,NA,TRBJ2-7,TRBV11-1,TGTGCCAGCAGCTTATTCAACGAGCAGTACTTC,CASSLFNEQYF
NA,TRBD1,TRBJ2-1,TRBV6-5,TGTGCCAGCAGCCATACGACAGGGGACAATGAGCAGTTCTTC,CASSHTTGDNEQFF
NA,NA,TRBJ1-1,TRBV19,TGTGCCAGTAGGGCATATAACACTGAAGCTTTCTTT,CASRAYNTEAFF
once,NA,TRBJ1-1,TRBV28,TGTGCCAGCAGTTTATGGGGCGGACAGCCTGAAGCTTTCTTT,CASSLWGGQPEAFF
NA,NA,TRBJ1-1,TRBV6-5,TGTGCCAGCAGCTTTGGGGACTGGAGCACTGAAGCTTTCTTT,CASSFGDWSTEAFF
NA,TRBD1,TRBJ2-7,TRBV3-1/TRBV3-2,TGTGCCAGCAGCCGGACAGGCCTCACCTACGAGCAGTACTTC,CASSRTGLTYEQYF
NA,TRBD1,TRBJ1-2,TRBV5-4,TGTGCCAGCAACGTACAGGGGACTGGCTACACCTTC,CASNVQGTGYTF
NA,NA,TRBJ1-4,TRBV7-9,TGTGCCAGCAGCCCCCACGGCGGTAATGAAAAACTGTTTTTT,CASSPHGGNEKLFF
once,NA,TRBJ2-7,TRBV27,TGTGCCAGCAGTTACATTCAGGGTGCGTACGAGCAGTACTTC,CASSYIQGAYEQYF
NA,TRBD1,TRBJ1-3,TRBV6-5,TGTGCCAGTAGGACAGGGGGCTCTGGAAACACCATATATTTT,CASRTGGSGNTIYF
NA,NA,TRBJ2-3,TRBV29-1,TGCAGCGTTGAACAGAGCACAGATACGCAGTATTTT,CSVEQSTDTQYF
NA,NA,TRBJ1-3,TRBV19,TGTGCCAGTAGTTCACAGGGAAACACCATATATTTT,CASSSQGNTIYF
NA,NA,TRBJ2-7,TRBV5-6,TGTGCCAGCAGCGGAAAACAGGGCCGAAGCTCCTACGAGCAGTACTTC,CASSGKQGRSSYEQYF
once,NA,TRBJ1-1,TRBV5-6,TGTGCCAGCAGCCCCTTTTCCCTCGGGAACACTGAAGCTTTCTTT,CASSPFSLGNTEAFF
NA,NA,TRBJ1-5,TRBV5-1,TGCGCCAGCAGCTTGGGTCAAAATCAGCCCCAGCATTTT,CASSLGQNQPQHF
once,NA,TRBJ1-2,TRBV24-1,TGTGCCACCAGTGACAACTTCTATGGCTACACCTTC,CATSDNFYGYTF
NA,TRBD2,TRBJ2-7,TRBV5-1,TGCGCCAGCAGCTTCGGCACTAGCGGCCCCCAGTTCGAGCAGTACTTC,CASSFGTSGPQFEQYF
NA,NA,TRBJ1-5,TRBV5-5,TGTGCCAGCAGCTTGGCGGGAATAGGCCAGCCCCAGCATTTT,CASSLAGIGQPQHF
NA,NA,TRBJ1-4,TRBV18,TGTGCCAGCTCACCATATAACCCCCAGGGAGGGAATGAAAAACTGTTTTTT,CASSPYNPQGGNEKLFF
NA,NA,TRBJ1-1,TRBV7-8,TGTGCCAGCAGCTTAGGGCGACTGCACACTGAAGCTTTCTTT,CASSLGRLHTEAFF
large,NA,TRBJ2-7,TRBV6-5,TGTGCCAGCAGTTACGGGCCTCAGCACTACGAGCAGTACTTC,CASSYGPQHYEQYF
few,NA,TRBJ1-4,TRBV7-8,TGTGCCAGCAGCTTAGAACAGGGCCGGGGTGAAAAACTGTTTTTT,CASSLEQGRGEKLFF
NA,NA,TRBJ1-5,TRBV19,TGTGCCAGTAGTATAATGCAGGGGATCGGCAATCAGCCCCAGCATTTT,CASSIMQGIGNQPQHF
NA,NA,TRBJ1-1,TRBV6-5,TGTGCCAGCACTCGCGGGGTGAACACTGAAGCTTTCTTT,CASTRGVNTEAFF
NA,NA,TRBJ1-6,TRBV28,TGTGCCAGCACACAGCTCTCCTATAATTCACCCCTCCACTTT,CASTQLSYNSPLHF
NA,NA,TRBJ2-3,TRBV6-4,TGTGCCAGCAGTGAAGGACTTCACACAGATACGCAGTATTTT,CASSEGLHTDTQYF
NA,TRBD2,TRBJ2-7,TRBV7-9,TGTGCCAGCAGCCCATCTCCGGGACTAGCGGGAAAGTACGAGCAGTACTTC,CASSPSPGLAGKYEQYF
NA,TRBD2,TRBJ2-1,TRBV11-2,TGTGCCAGCAGCCCCCGAGGGACTAGCTACGATGAGCAGTTCTTC,CASSPRGTSYDEQFF
NA,NA,TRBJ1-2,TRBV6-5,TGTGCCAGCAGTTACAACGGGGGCTACACCTTC,CASSYNGGYTF
once,TRBD1,TRBJ1-4,TRBV27,TGTGCCAGCAGCAAGACCATGGACAGGGCTGAAAAACTGTTTTTT,CASSKTMDRAEKLFF
once,NA,TRBJ1-4,TRBV28,TGTGCCAGCACTGAAAGCACTGGGGCAGGGGAAAAACTGTTTTTT,CASTESTGAGEKLFF
NA,TRBD2,TRBJ2-5,TRBV11-2,TGTGCCAGCAGCACACTAGCGCAAGAGACCCAGTACTTC,CASSTLAQETQYF
NA,NA,TRBJ2-1,TRBV4-2,TGTGCCAGCAGCCTCGGGGGAACCCAAAACAATGAGCAGTTCTTC,CASSLGGTQNNEQFF
NA,TRBD2,TRBJ2-3,TRBV3-1/TRBV3-2,TGTGCCAGCAGCGCGAGCGGGGGGACCACAGATACGCAGTATTTT,CASSASGGTTDTQYF
once,NA,TRBJ2-5,TRBV28,TGTGCCAGCAGTTCTCAGGAGACCCAGTACTTC,CASSSQETQYF
NA,NA,TRBJ1-5,TRBV28,TGTGCCAGCAGCCCACTACCCCGAAGCAATCAGCCCCAGCATTTT,CASSPLPRSNQPQHF
few,NA,TRBJ2-7,TRBV5-1,TGCGCCAGCAGCCGCCAGGGCAGGTTCGACGAGCAGTACTTC,CASSRQGRFDEQYF
NA,NA,TRBJ1-4,TRBV2,TGTGCCAGCAAGCGAGCAACTAATGAAAAACTGTTTTTT,CASKRATNEKLFF
NA,TRBD2,TRBJ2-1,TRBV4-2,TGTGCCAGCAGCCAAGACCGGGGGGGGAATGAGCAGTTCTTC,CASSQDRGGNEQFF
NA,TRBD2,TRBJ2-7,TRBV6-5,TGTGCCAGCAGACCCCGGACTAGCGGGAGGGTCTACTTC,CASRPRTSGRVYF
NA,TRBD1,TRBJ2-7,TRBV10-3,TGTGCCATCAGTGAGAGGGGACAGGTGATCGGCGAGCAGTACTTC,CAISERGQVIGEQYF
NA,NA,TRBJ1-2,TRBV2,TGTGCCAGCAGTTTGGACAGTATGCACACCTTC,CASSLDSMHTF
NA,TRBD1,TRBJ2-2,TRBV5-1,TGCGCCAGCACCTTTGGGACAGCGAACACCGGGGAGCTGTTTTTT,CASTFGTANTGELFF
few,TRBD2,TRBJ2-5,TRBV27,TGTGCCAGCAGTATAGCGGGAGGGGTTCTTGACGGGGAGACCCAGTACTTC,CASSIAGGVLDGETQYF
NA,TRBD1,TRBJ1-4,TRBV19,TGTGCCAGTAGTACCTCCAACCCGGGACAGGGAACGTCAAAACTGTTTTTT,CASSTSNPGQGTSKLFF